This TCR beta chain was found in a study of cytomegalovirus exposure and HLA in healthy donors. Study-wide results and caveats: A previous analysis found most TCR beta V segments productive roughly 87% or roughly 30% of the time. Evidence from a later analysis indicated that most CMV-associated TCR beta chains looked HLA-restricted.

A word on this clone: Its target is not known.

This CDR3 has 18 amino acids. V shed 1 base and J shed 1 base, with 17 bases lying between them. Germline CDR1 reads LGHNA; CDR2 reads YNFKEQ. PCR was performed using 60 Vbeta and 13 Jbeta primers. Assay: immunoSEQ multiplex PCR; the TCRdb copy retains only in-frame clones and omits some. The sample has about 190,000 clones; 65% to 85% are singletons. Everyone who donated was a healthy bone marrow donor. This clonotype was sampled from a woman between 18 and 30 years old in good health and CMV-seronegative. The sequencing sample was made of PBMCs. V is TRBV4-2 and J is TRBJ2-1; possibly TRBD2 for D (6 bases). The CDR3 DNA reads TGTGCCAGCAGCCAAGCCGGCGCAGGCGGAGGGTCCTACAATGAGCAGTTCTTC. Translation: CASSQAGAGGGSYNEQFF.